Listed below are T cell receptor beta chains from one sample, sequenced in a study of shared clonotypes between healthy human individuals. This table comes from immunoSEQ multiplex PCR, and its TCRdb copy is limited to in-frame clones, with some not included. Of about 470,000 clones in the sample, around 79% were seen once. Sequenced: PBMCs. The receptors originated from a middle-aged woman in good health. Some clones in this sample may be carry-over from other donors' samples. The CDR3 runs from the conserved cysteine through the conserved F or W. The D gene is left open where the match is weak. Only part of the rows carry a size: once, few, many, or a class if the clone is expanded.

abundance	j_gene	v_gene	d_gene	CDR3aa	CDR3nt
few	TRBJ1-6	TRBV30	-	CAWSGRGNSPLHF	TGTGCCTGGAGTGGCAGAGGCAATTCACCCCTCCACTTT
-	TRBJ2-7	TRBV20-1	-	CSARGQLEQYF	TGCAGTGCCAGAGGACAGCTCGAGCAGTACTTC
-	TRBJ1-2	TRBV18	-	CASSPQGNGGYTF	TGTGCCAGCTCACCACAGGGGAATGGAGGCTACACCTTC
-	TRBJ2-3	TRBV19	-	CASSVLVGLTDTQYF	TGTGCCAGTAGTGTACTCGTGGGTCTCACAGATACGCAGTATTTT
few	TRBJ2-3	TRBV6-5	-	CASRSVAGTDTQYF	TGTGCCAGTAGATCGGTCGCGGGCACAGATACGCAGTATTTT
-	TRBJ2-1	TRBV7-2	TRBD1	CASSLFSPWTGGAYEQFF	TGTGCCAGCAGCTTATTCAGTCCCTGGACAGGGGGCGCGTATGAGCAGTTCTTC
-	TRBJ2-1	TRBV5-4	-	CASSLKSVRGRGYNEQFF	TGTGCCAGCAGCTTGAAGTCGGTCAGGGGTAGGGGTTACAATGAGCAGTTCTTC
-	TRBJ2-1	TRBV7-2	-	CASSKRLQGYNEQFF	TGTGCCAGCAGCAAGCGGTTGCAGGGGTACAATGAGCAGTTCTTC
-	TRBJ1-1	TRBV7-8	-	CASSLVTGVGTEAFF	TGTGCCAGCAGCTTAGTTACGGGTGTCGGTACTGAAGCTTTCTTT
-	TRBJ2-2	TRBV7-9	-	CASSLSGRYTGELFF	TGTGCCAGCAGCTTAAGTGGGAGGTACACCGGGGAGCTGTTTTTT
-	TRBJ1-4	TRBV27	-	CASSSLNEKLFF	TGTGCCAGCAGTTCCCTTAATGAAAAACTGTTTTTT
-	TRBJ2-1	TRBV7-2	TRBD2	CASNQRGRWSEQFF	TGTGCCAGCAACCAGCGGGGTCGGTGGAGTGAGCAGTTCTTC
-	TRBJ2-2	TRBV4-1	-	CASSQDHSGNTGELFF	TGCGCCAGCAGCCAAGATCACAGCGGGAACACCGGGGAGCTGTTTTTT
-	TRBJ2-3	TRBV19	-	CASSRGTDARPKRYF	TGTGCCAGTAGTAGAGGGACGGACGCCCGCCCGAAGCGGTATTTT
-	TRBJ2-5	TRBV21-1	-	CASSKPTSGRAGSRETQYF	TGTGCCAGCAGCAAACCGACTAGCGGGAGGGCGGGATCTCGAGAGACCCAGTACTTC
-	TRBJ2-2	TRBV23-1	TRBD1	CASSQGTGRDTGELFF	TGCGCCAGCAGTCAAGGGACAGGGAGGGACACCGGGGAGCTGTTTTTT
-	TRBJ2-3	TRBV2	-	CASRGVGRFRTDTQYF	TGTGCCAGCAGGGGGGTTGGGAGATTTCGCACAGATACGCAGTATTTT
-	TRBJ2-7	TRBV27	-	CASRVSLGASYEQYF	TGTGCCAGCAGAGTCTCTCTGGGAGCTTCCTACGAGCAGTACTTC
many	TRBJ2-5	TRBV7-7	-	CASSLAWGGGLETQYF	TGTGCTAGCAGCTTAGCGTGGGGAGGGGGCCTGGAGACCCAGTACTTC
-	TRBJ1-5	TRBV9	-	CASSVGGSNQPQHF	TGTGCCAGCAGCGTAGGAGGTTCTAATCAGCCCCAGCATTTT
few	TRBJ2-1	TRBV5-6	-	CASGGRDFYNEQFF	TGTGCCAGCGGTGGCCGGGACTTCTACAATGAGCAGTTCTTC
-	TRBJ1-5	TRBV9	TRBD1	CASSPGQGAQPQHF	TGTGCCAGCAGCCCTGGACAGGGAGCTCAGCCCCAGCATTTT
-	TRBJ1-1	TRBV5-1	-	CASSLDPPDTEAFF	TGCGCCAGCAGCTTGGATCCGCCGGATACTGAAGCTTTCTTT
-	TRBJ2-5	TRBV13	-	CASSSLQAGKTQYF	TGTGCCAGCAGCTCCTTACAGGCAGGAAAGACCCAGTACTTC
-	TRBJ1-1	TRBV11-2	TRBD1	CASSLFGGQAQGDTEAFF	TGTGCCAGCAGCTTATTCGGTGGACAGGCCCAGGGAGACACTGAAGCTTTCTTT
-	TRBJ2-5	TRBV14	-	CASSQVSSHQETQYF	TGTGCCAGCAGCCAAGTCTCGTCACACCAAGAGACCCAGTACTTC
-	TRBJ2-6	TRBV7-3	TRBD2	CASSLNLAGEAGANVLTF	TGTGCCAGCAGCTTGAACCTAGCGGGAGAGGCTGGGGCCAACGTCCTGACTTTC
-	TRBJ1-2	TRBV4-2	TRBD1	CASSFGAGGNYGYTF	TGTGCCAGCAGCTTCGGGGCAGGGGGAAACTATGGCTACACCTTC
-	TRBJ2-3	TRBV10-1	-	CASDQEHRTDTQYF	TGCGCCAGCGATCAGGAGCACCGCACAGATACGCAGTATTTT
-	TRBJ2-1	TRBV25-1	-	CASSEFTHNEQFF	TGTGCCAGCAGTGAATTTACCCACAATGAGCAGTTCTTC
-	TRBJ2-3	TRBV5-4	-	CASSLRYGMATDTQYF	TGTGCCAGCAGCTTGCGGTACGGGATGGCCACAGATACGCAGTATTTT
few	TRBJ1-1	TRBV7-9	-	CASSLEGGTEAFF	TGTGCCAGCAGCTTAGAAGGAGGCACTGAAGCTTTCTTT
-	TRBJ2-2	TRBV2	-	CASSLISPGELFF	TGTGCCAGCAGTCTCATTAGTCCCGGGGAGCTGTTTTTT
-	TRBJ1-1	TRBV15	-	CATSSHMNTEAFF	TGTGCCACCAGCAGTCACATGAACACTGAAGCTTTCTTT
-	TRBJ1-2	TRBV9	-	CASSVDGRYGYTF	TGTGCCAGCAGCGTAGACGGTCGCTATGGCTACACCTTC
-	TRBJ2-7	TRBV25-1	TRBD1	CASRGQGDTTKQYF	TGTGCCAGCAGGGGACAGGGGGACACTACGAAGCAGTACTTC
-	TRBJ2-3	TRBV25-1	-	CASSFSTMRQYF	TGTGCCAGCAGTTTTTCCACAATGAGGCAGTATTTT
many	TRBJ2-2	TRBV6-1	-	CASSRTGESGELFF	TGTGCCAGCAGTCGAACGGGGGAATCCGGGGAGCTGTTTTTT
-	TRBJ1-2	TRBV28	TRBD1	CASRKQGAQGYTF	TGTGCCAGCAGGAAACAGGGGGCGCAGGGCTACACCTTC
-	TRBJ2-7	TRBV2	-	CASSVGGGRGTYEQYF	TGTGCCAGCAGTGTTGGGGGCGGGCGGGGGACCTACGAGCAGTACTTC
-	TRBJ2-1	TRBV27	-	CASTRVQFF	TGTGCCAGCACCCGAGTACAGTTCTTC
-	TRBJ1-4	TRBV30	-	CAWSAAPSEKLFF	TGTGCCTGGAGTGCAGCCCCGTCAGAAAAACTGTTTTTT
once	TRBJ2-7	TRBV6-1	-	CASSAWTDYEQYF	TGTGCCAGCAGCGCTTGGACAGACTACGAGCAGTACTTC
-	TRBJ2-7	TRBV7-2	-	CASSPGPTTYEQYF	TGTGCCAGCAGCCCCGGGCCGACTACCTACGAGCAGTACTTC
-	TRBJ2-3	TRBV5-4	-	CASSASPGTLTDTQYF	TGTGCCAGCAGCGCCAGCCCCGGGACTCTCACAGATACGCAGTATTTT